The rows below give T cell receptor beta chains drawn from one sample of a study of T cell responses to AZD1222 COVID-19 vaccine. Sequencing used immunoSEQ multiplex PCR; TCRdb keeps in-frame clones, though not all of them. The sample lists more than 120,000 clones; 85% to 90% were seen once. Sequenced here: peripheral blood, sampled 28 days after the second AZD1222 dose. These receptors were obtained from an adult who received the AZD1222 COVID-19 vaccine. Both conserved end residues are part of each CDR3.

v_call	cdr3_length	j_call	cdr3_aa
TRBV5-4	14	TRBJ2-7	CASRYGTESYEQYF
TRBV5-1	16	TRBJ2-1	CASSQELAGYGNEQFF
TRBV5-4	15	TRBJ1-6	CASSLMAGENSPLHF
TRBV12-5	15	TRBJ2-2	CASGPDRENTGELFF
TRBV4-1	16	TRBJ1-1	CASSAWTGAMNTEAFF
TRBV10-3	16	TRBJ2-5	CATAGQGPVVQETQYF
TRBV19	16	TRBJ1-6	CASSMDRGRRGSPLHF
TRBV21-1	16	TRBJ1-2	CASSKQNSQGDYGYTF
TRBV7-9	14	TRBJ1-2	CASSLGGSNYGYTF
TRBV5-1	14	TRBJ1-2	CASSLRQGADGYTF
TRBV12-3/TRBV12-4	12	TRBJ1-1	CASGGVSTEAFF
TRBV11-2	15	TRBJ2-5	CASSLDSGGEETQYF
TRBV5-4	15	TRBJ2-2	CASSRGQRNTGELFF
TRBV7-2	14	TRBJ2-7	CASSPGYSGSEQYF
TRBV6-5	16	TRBJ1-3	CASSYSGRGTGNTIYF
TRBV18	16	TRBJ2-3	CASSPIAGGNTDTQYF
TRBV6-4	14	TRBJ1-2	CASSDSIFEGRYTF
TRBV4-3	17	TRBJ1-4	CASSQDRVGGRDEKLFF
TRBV5-6	14	TRBJ1-5	CASSKDRVDQPQHF
TRBV2	11	TRBJ1-6	CASSGSSPLHF
TRBV29-1	10	TRBJ1-1	CSALNTEAFF
TRBV9	16	TRBJ2-3	CASSVVGSGVRDTQYF
TRBV7-9	18	TRBJ1-2	CASSFTGSSAHTNYGYTF
TRBV9	16	TRBJ1-4	CASSVATGYRAEKLFF
TRBV5-5	15	TRBJ2-2	CASSLDRANTGELFF
TRBV5-4	16	TRBJ2-2	CASSSHDRGNTGELFF
TRBV10-2	13	TRBJ1-1	CASSGQLNTEAFF
TRBV9	15	TRBJ2-7	CASSARPGAAYEQYF
TRBV6-2/TRBV6-3	11	TRBJ1-1	CASSDRFEAFF
TRBV28	12	TRBJ1-6	CASSLGLRTLHF
TRBV7-9	13	TRBJ1-1	CASSLAQTGPAFF
TRBV19	13	TRBJ1-5	CAAASRSNQPQHF
TRBV4-3	15	TRBJ2-1	CASSQDSPPIIPQFF
TRBV27	15	TRBJ1-5	CASSPKDRGNQPQHF
TRBV18	14	TRBJ2-2	CASSPVGDTGELFF
TRBV28	14	TRBJ1-2	CASSSPPGTYGYTF
TRBV5-1	15	TRBJ1-4	CASSLEGRGEGKLFF
TRBV5-1	16	TRBJ1-6	CASRLVRGLDNSPLHF
TRBV5-1	14	TRBJ2-2	CASSLWGGTGELFF
TRBV6-6	16	TRBJ1-5	CASSSTQQGQGQPQHF
TRBV6-4	16	TRBJ2-2	CASSLLAGVNTGELFF
TRBV24-1	18	TRBJ1-5	CATSETPTGTFSNQPQHF
TRBV6-6	14	TRBJ1-3	CASSTGSSGNTIYF